A selection of T cell receptor beta chains follows, all from one sample in a study of T cells after yellow fever vaccination. TCRdb reprocessed the 5' RACE reads via MiXCR and lists one record per CDR3 protein. The sample has hundreds of thousands of distinct CDR3 sequences; about 12% are singletons. Here the sequenced sample was PBMCs, taken on the day of the yellow fever booster vaccination. These receptors all stem from a man aged 30 to 45 who received the YFV17D yellow fever vaccine. The CDR3 runs from the conserved cysteine through the conserved F or W.

J gene | CDR3 length | V gene | CDR3 protein
TRBJ2-1 | 14 | TRBV4-3 | CASSHLDRVDEQFF
TRBJ2-2 | 16 | TRBV6-5 | CASSYPQGRWRGELFF
TRBJ2-7 | 16 | TRBV27 | CASSLGWGAQFDEQYF
TRBJ1-6 | 11 | TRBV27 | CASRANSPLHF
TRBJ1-1 | 12 | TRBV10-3 | CAIAGMNTEAFF
TRBJ2-3 | 11 | TRBV18 | CASSPGDTQYF
TRBJ1-1 | 15 | TRBV25-1 | CASSLNRVGSTEAFF
TRBJ2-3 | 17 | TRBV5-1 | CASSLGSGSGSTDTQYF
TRBJ1-5 | 14 | TRBV20-1 | CSADRDRVTEPQHF
TRBJ1-5 | 13 | TRBV7-2 | CASSGSGAQPQHF
TRBJ2-1 | 11 | TRBV30 | CAWSERDEQFF
TRBJ2-7 | 15 | TRBV20-1 | CSARDKLVETYEQYF
TRBJ1-3 | 16 | TRBV7-2 | CASSYTGTGGSGTIYF
TRBJ2-2 | 15 | TRBV19 | CASEAFQRHTGELFF
TRBJ2-2 | 14 | TRBV29-1 | CSARPGTDTGELFF
TRBJ1-5 | 14 | TRBV27 | CASSEYRGNQPQHF
TRBJ2-7 | 16 | TRBV7-2 | CASSLARSGMSYEQYF
TRBJ2-2 | 15 | TRBV11-2 | CASSAGTGGTGELFF
TRBJ2-3 | 14 | TRBV12-3/TRBV12-4 | CASSLQLAADTQYF
TRBJ2-2 | 14 | TRBV6-2/TRBV6-3 | CAISSGVPTGELFF
TRBJ1-3 | 13 | TRBV20-1 | CSARLGPGNTIYF
TRBJ2-5 | 12 | TRBV2 | CASRGGRETQYF
TRBJ2-1 | 14 | TRBV20-1 | CSGTLAVDHNEQFF
TRBJ1-4 | 16 | TRBV5-1 | CASSLGGRGGNEKLFF
TRBJ2-1 | 15 | TRBV5-1 | CASSLERGGTNEQFF
TRBJ2-3 | 13 | TRBV20-1 | CSARGIYTDTQYF
TRBJ2-7 | 13 | TRBV12-3/TRBV12-4 | CASKPEGSYEQYF
TRBJ2-2 | 16 | TRBV9 | CASSVGRGLSTGELFF
TRBJ2-2 | 13 | TRBV7-9 | CASSRDRDGELFF
TRBJ2-1 | 14 | TRBV20-1 | CSATDRSSYNEQFF
TRBJ2-5 | 17 | TRBV3-1 | CASSQDLPAGLQETQYF
TRBJ2-5 | 15 | TRBV15 | CATGSGLAVQETQYF
TRBJ1-2 | 13 | TRBV20-1 | CSASGAGNYGYTF
TRBJ2-3 | 14 | TRBV29-1 | CSARQGSSTDTQYF
TRBJ2-1 | 16 | TRBV6-2/TRBV6-3 | CASSYSITGGNNEQFF
TRBJ2-2 | 17 | TRBV7-3 | CASSKTSGTSNPGELFF
TRBJ2-3 | 16 | TRBV7-9 | CASSSKQGIGTDTQYF
TRBJ2-7 | 14 | TRBV7-2 | CASSLTSGPYEQYF
TRBJ1-1 | 14 | TRBV19 | CAASPGRGDTEAFF
TRBJ2-7 | 17 | TRBV27 | CASSLLGPLGSNYEQYF
TRBJ2-3 | 15 | TRBV10-3 | CAISELARPTDTQYF
TRBJ2-7 | 16 | TRBV27 | CASSLGVASGSDEQYF
TRBJ1-2 | 13 | TRBV9 | CASSVAYSYGYTF
TRBJ2-1 | 13 | TRBV7-9 | CASSSKSSNEQFF
TRBJ2-3 | 12 | TRBV4-3 | CASSQESDTQYF
TRBJ2-5 | 13 | TRBV2 | CASRPVVGGTQYF
TRBJ2-5 | 14 | TRBV12-3/TRBV12-4 | CASSLSEQGETQYF
TRBJ2-1 | 14 | TRBV27 | CASSLSRAGHEQFF
TRBJ2-1 | 16 | TRBV6-5 | CAAPPGGPLSYNEQFF
TRBJ2-3 | 17 | TRBV5-1 | CASSSPPGLAGSNTQYF
TRBJ2-7 | 15 | TRBV30 | CAWSGGTSGPYEQYF